These T cell receptor beta chains were read from a single sample in a study of CD8+ T cells in alopecia areata. Measured with immunoSEQ multiplex PCR; TCRdb has only the in-frame clones, and not every one. The table records 250,000 or so clones, under 70% of them present only once. The material sequenced was CD4+ T cells sorted from blood, taken at week 0. Every receptor here comes from a human donor with alopecia areata. Both conserved end residues are part of each CDR3. Fields, in order: clone size, D gene, CDR3 length, J gene, V gene, CDR3 DNA, CDR3 protein. D genes are given only for firm matches. For some rows the clone size is stated as once, few or many, or as a class when expanded; others skip it.

size: many
D: TRBD1
length: 15
J: TRBJ2-1
V: TRBV15
DNA: TGTGCCACCAGCAGAGAGACAGGGGCCTACAATGAGCAGTTCTTC
CDR3: CATSRETGAYNEQFF

size: few
D: NA
length: 12
J: TRBJ1-1
V: TRBV29-1
DNA: TGCAGCGTTATCTTTCCCACCTCCGAAGCTTTCTTT
CDR3: CSVIFPTSEAFF

size: NA
D: TRBD1
length: 15
J: TRBJ1-1
V: TRBV5-6
DNA: TGTGCCAGCAGCTTGTTCGGGACAGGGGAGAGTGAAGCTTTCTTT
CDR3: CASSLFGTGESEAFF

size: NA
D: NA
length: 14
J: TRBJ2-3
V: TRBV30
DNA: TGTGCCTGCTCCGAGGGGACAAGCACAGATACGCAGTATTTT
CDR3: CACSEGTSTDTQYF

size: few
D: TRBD2
length: 15
J: TRBJ2-1
V: TRBV29-1
DNA: TGCAGCGTCCTGAGGGGTAGCGGGGGAGGCAATGAGCAGTTCTTC
CDR3: CSVLRGSGGGNEQFF

size: NA
D: NA
length: 14
J: TRBJ2-1
V: TRBV7-2
DNA: TGTGCCAGCAGCCACGGAGTCGGGTACAATGAGCAGTTCTTC
CDR3: CASSHGVGYNEQFF

size: NA
D: TRBD1
length: 15
J: TRBJ1-6
V: TRBV2
DNA: TGTGCCAGCAGACCGGGACAGGGATATAATTCACCCCTCCACTTT
CDR3: CASRPGQGYNSPLHF

size: NA
D: TRBD2
length: 14
J: TRBJ2-3
V: TRBV2
DNA: TGTGCCAGCACAAAACTAGCGAGCACAGATACGCAGTATTTT
CDR3: CASTKLASTDTQYF

size: NA
D: NA
length: 15
J: TRBJ1-2
V: TRBV4-1
DNA: TGCGCCAGCAGCCAAGAGCCGGGGCTGGTTTATGGCTACACCTTC
CDR3: CASSQEPGLVYGYTF

size: NA
D: NA
length: 13
J: TRBJ1-1
V: TRBV30
DNA: TGTGCCTGGAGTAGGTGGGAGAGCACTGAAGCTTTCTTT
CDR3: CAWSRWESTEAFF

size: NA
D: NA
length: 13
J: TRBJ2-3
V: TRBV4-2
DNA: TGTGCCAGCAGCCCTGGGGTTCCAGATACGCAGTATTTT
CDR3: CASSPGVPDTQYF

size: few
D: NA
length: 14
J: TRBJ2-2
V: TRBV30
DNA: TGTGCCTGGAGTGCCAGCCGGAACACCGGGGAGCTGTTTTTT
CDR3: CAWSASRNTGELFF

size: NA
D: NA
length: 13
J: TRBJ2-5
V: TRBV10-3
DNA: TGTGCCATCAGCTTCGGACATGGGGAGACCCAGTACTTC
CDR3: CAISFGHGETQYF

size: NA
D: TRBD1
length: 14
J: TRBJ1-1
V: TRBV5-1
DNA: TGCGCCAGCAGCTTGTACAGGGGAAGCACTGAAGCTTTCTTT
CDR3: CASSLYRGSTEAFF

size: NA
D: TRBD1
length: 14
J: TRBJ2-7
V: TRBV9
DNA: TGTGCCAGCAGCCCCGGACAGGGCGGGTACGAGCAGTACTTC
CDR3: CASSPGQGGYEQYF

size: NA
D: TRBD1
length: 14
J: TRBJ1-1
V: TRBV4-2
DNA: TGTGCCAGCAGCCCAGGGACAGCGAACACTGAAGCTTTCTTT
CDR3: CASSPGTANTEAFF

size: NA
D: TRBD2
length: 15
J: TRBJ2-7
V: TRBV30
DNA: TGTGCCTGGGCAAGCGGGGTGGTCTTCTACGGCGAGCAGTACTTC
CDR3: CAWASGVVFYGEQYF

size: NA
D: TRBD1
length: 16
J: TRBJ2-7
V: TRBV7-2
DNA: TGTGCCAGCAGCCGTCGCGGGGGACAGGGATGGTACGAGCAGTACTTC
CDR3: CASSRRGGQGWYEQYF

size: NA
D: NA
length: 10
J: TRBJ2-5
V: TRBV29-1
DNA: TGCAGCGTCGGAGAAGAGACCCAGTACTTC
CDR3: CSVGEETQYF

size: few
D: NA
length: 11
J: TRBJ2-7
V: TRBV10-3
DNA: TGTGCCATCAGTGACTCCTACGAGCAGTACTTC
CDR3: CAISDSYEQYF

size: NA
D: TRBD1
length: 14
J: TRBJ2-7
V: TRBV9
DNA: TGTGCCAGCAGTACCGGGACAGAGGTCTACGAGCAGTACTTC
CDR3: CASSTGTEVYEQYF

size: NA
D: NA
length: 12
J: TRBJ1-5
V: TRBV27
DNA: TGTGCCAGCAGGACCGGGGTAAACCCCCAGCATTTT
CDR3: CASRTGVNPQHF

size: few
D: NA
length: 13
J: TRBJ2-5
V: TRBV29-1
DNA: TGCAGCCAAAGAAGAGGACTCCAAGAGACCCAGTACTTC
CDR3: CSQRRGLQETQYF

size: NA
D: TRBD1
length: 11
J: TRBJ2-5
V: TRBV29-1
DNA: TGCAGTGTCAGGGGGCAAGAGACCCAGTACTTC
CDR3: CSVRGQETQYF

size: few
D: NA
length: 14
J: TRBJ2-7
V: TRBV29-1
DNA: TGCAGCGTTGTCCGCCAGGGGGGCTCCTACGAGCAGTACTTC
CDR3: CSVVRQGGSYEQYF

size: few
D: NA
length: 11
J: TRBJ1-3
V: TRBV9
DNA: TGTGCCAGCAGCCCTGGAAACACCATATATTTT
CDR3: CASSPGNTIYF

size: NA
D: TRBD1
length: 11
J: TRBJ1-2
V: TRBV29-1
DNA: TGCAGCGTTGGACAGGGGGCAGGCTACACCTTC
CDR3: CSVGQGAGYTF

size: NA
D: NA
length: 13
J: TRBJ2-2
V: TRBV7-2
DNA: TGTGCCAGCAGCTTAGAGTACACCGGGGAGCTGTTTTTT
CDR3: CASSLEYTGELFF

size: NA
D: NA
length: 14
J: TRBJ1-4
V: TRBV7-2
DNA: TGTGCCAGCAGCGAAGACAGGAGTAGAGAAAAACTGTTTTTT
CDR3: CASSEDRSREKLFF

size: few
D: NA
length: 13
J: TRBJ1-1
V: TRBV19
DNA: TGTGCCAGTAGTTTTTTGGGGAATATTGAAGCTTTCTTT
CDR3: CASSFLGNIEAFF

size: NA
D: NA
length: 14
J: TRBJ2-4
V: TRBV29-1
DNA: TGCAGCGCCCGGGGTGGGCAGGGCCAAAACATTCAGTACTTC
CDR3: CSARGGQGQNIQYF

size: few
D: NA
length: 14
J: TRBJ2-5
V: TRBV19
DNA: TGTGCCAGTAGTATGTCAGGGCAACGGGAGACCCAGTACTTC
CDR3: CASSMSGQRETQYF

size: once
D: TRBD1
length: 14
J: TRBJ2-5
V: TRBV27
DNA: TGTGCCAGCAGTCCACTGGACAGGCAAGAGACCCAGTACTTC
CDR3: CASSPLDRQETQYF

size: once
D: TRBD1
length: 14
J: TRBJ1-2
V: TRBV6-6
DNA: TGTGCCAGCAGTCCCGGGACAGGCGACTATGGCTACACCTTC
CDR3: CASSPGTGDYGYTF

size: NA
D: NA
length: 15
J: TRBJ2-3
V: TRBV14
DNA: TGTGCCAGCAGCCAAGTAACCCCTGGCACAGATACGCAGTATTTT
CDR3: CASSQVTPGTDTQYF

size: NA
D: NA
length: 11
J: TRBJ1-2
V: TRBV6-5
DNA: TGTGCCAGCAGTCGGGGATCTGGCTACACCTTC
CDR3: CASSRGSGYTF

size: NA
D: NA
length: 13
J: TRBJ1-5
V: TRBV6-5
DNA: TGTGCCAGCAGCCGACAGGCAAATCAGCCCCAGCATTTT
CDR3: CASSRQANQPQHF

size: NA
D: NA
length: 11
J: TRBJ1-2
V: TRBV30
DNA: TGTGCCTGGAGAGGGGTGCATGGCTACACCTTC
CDR3: CAWRGVHGYTF

size: NA
D: NA
length: 15
J: TRBJ2-3
V: TRBV30
DNA: TGTGCCTGGGTAAAAGGGCCAGGGCGCACAGATACGCAGTATTTT
CDR3: CAWVKGPGRTDTQYF

size: NA
D: NA
length: 15
J: TRBJ2-3
V: TRBV30
DNA: TGTGCCTGGAGTGGTGGTTGGACGAGCACAGATACGCAGTATTTT
CDR3: CAWSGGWTSTDTQYF

size: few
D: NA
length: 12
J: TRBJ2-5
V: TRBV7-2
DNA: TGTGCCAGCAGCTTAGCCCAAGAGACCCAGTACTTC
CDR3: CASSLAQETQYF